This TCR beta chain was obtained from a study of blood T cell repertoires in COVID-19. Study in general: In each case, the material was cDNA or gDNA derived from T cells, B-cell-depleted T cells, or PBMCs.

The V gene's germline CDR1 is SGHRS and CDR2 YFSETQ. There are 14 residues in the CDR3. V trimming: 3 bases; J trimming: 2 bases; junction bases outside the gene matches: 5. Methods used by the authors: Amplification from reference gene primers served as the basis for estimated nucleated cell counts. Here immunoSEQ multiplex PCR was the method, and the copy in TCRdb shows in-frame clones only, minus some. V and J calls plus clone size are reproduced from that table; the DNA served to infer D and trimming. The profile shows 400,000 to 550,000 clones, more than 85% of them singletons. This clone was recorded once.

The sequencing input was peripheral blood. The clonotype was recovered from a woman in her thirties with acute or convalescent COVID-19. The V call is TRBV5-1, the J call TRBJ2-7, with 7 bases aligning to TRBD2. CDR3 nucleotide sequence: TGCGCCAGCAGCTGGGAGGGCCAGGCCTACGAGCAGTACTTC. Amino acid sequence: CASSWEGQAYEQYF.